Presented here are 14 T cell receptor beta chains from one specimen sequenced in a study of human T cells and chemical hapten exposure. Each CDR3 protein is one row after TCRdb ran MiXCR on the RACE reads. In the table there are 180,000 or so distinct CDR3 sequences, roughly 30% of which are singletons. The time point is: pre-sensitization, week 0. The treatment denotes: therapeutic diphenylcyclopropenone sensitization with weekly scalp DPC. This sample comprised whole blood, obtained in connection with sensitization to the hapten diphenylcyclopropenone (DPC). The receptors come from a woman aged 30 to 39 with alopecia areata. Some clones in this sample may be carry-over from other donors' samples.

This chain links TRBV12-3 or TRBV12-4 with TRBJ1-3; no clear D. V gave up 3 bases and J gave up 3 bases, with 9 bases separating them. This CDR3 comprises 14 residues. Here the CDR3 reads CASSFRQLGNTIYF. The DNA of the CDR3 is TGTGCCAGCAGTTTTAGGCAGCTTGGAAACACCATATATTTT.

This clonotype was found a few times. The V gene is TRBV20-1, the J gene TRBJ1-1; no reliable D call. Per the germline V gene, CDR1 is DFQATT and CDR2 is SNEGSKA (reference sequence). The CDR3 sequence is 12 residues long. The V end lost 1 base, the J end lost 2 bases, and 5 bases lay between the germline ends. CDR3 DNA: TGCAGTGCTAGAGGCCATAACACTGAAGCTTTCTTT. Encoded protein: CSARGHNTEAFF.

This clonotype was picked up a small number of times. This chain connects TRBV4-2 to TRBJ2-3; D is unclear. V gave up 0 bases and J gave up 4 bases, with 5 bases separating them. The CDR3 is 13 amino acids. The germline V gene has CDR1 LGHNA and CDR2 YNFKEQ. The CDR3 coding sequence is TGTGCCAGCAGCCAAGATTTGGCAGATACGCAGTATTTT. This gives the protein CASSQDLADTQYF.

This chain joins TRBV28 and TRBJ1-6; TRBD1 might be the D (6 bases). This CDR3 is 13 amino acids long. CDR1 is MDHEN, CDR2 SYDVKM, per germline. Between the trimmed V and J ends, which lost 8 bases and 5 bases, there was a span of 10 bases. The CDR3 reads CASVDSNNSPLHF. As DNA, the CDR3 is TGTGCCAGCGTGGACAGCAATAATTCACCCCTCCACTTT.

This clonotype has a handful of counts. The chain links TRBV29-1 to TRBJ2-7; 16 nucleotides agree with TRBD2. This CDR3 has 18 amino acids. The germline CDR1 and CDR2 sequences are SQVTM and ANQGSEA. With 6 bases clipped from V and 1 base from J, the junction kept 12 bases outside the gene matches. The DNA for the CDR3 is TGCAGCGTAGCGACGGGACTAGCGGGAGGGACGGTATCCTACGAGCAGTACTTC. This translates into CSVATGLAGGTVSYEQYF.

This chain uses TRBV28 with TRBJ2-3; 7 bases map to TRBD2. This CDR3 has 17 amino acids. Germline V gives CDR1 MDHEN, CDR2 SYDVKM. The trim removed 2 bases at V and 2 bases at J, leaving 10 bases unmatched. CDR3: CASSLGAGAHSTDTQYF. CDR3 bases: TGTGCCAGCAGTTTAGGGGCGGGAGCGCATTCCACAGATACGCAGTATTTT. The entire variable domain, with the rest obtained from reference TRBV28 and TRBJ2-3, is as follows: DVKVTQSSRYLVKRTGEKVFLECVQDMDHENMFWYRQDPGLGLRLIYFSYDVKMKEKGDIPEGYSVSREKKERFSLILESASTNQTSMYLCASSLGAGAHSTDTQYFGPGTRLTVL.

The sample holds a few counts of this clonotype. The chain is built from TRBV10-3 and TRBJ1-1, with unresolved D. There are 14 residues in the CDR3. The germline V gene has CDR1 ENHRY and CDR2 SYGVKD. Deletions cut 6 bases from V and 1 base from J, with 12 bases between. In DNA, the CDR3 is TGTGCCATCAGCGACTCAGCCTGGAACACTGAAGCTTTCTTT. The encoded protein is CAISDSAWNTEAFF.

This clonotype showed up just a few times. The chain uses TRBV24-1 and TRBJ2-7; 12 bases are a match to TRBD2. CDR1 and CDR2 (germline): KGHDR, SFDVKD. V dropped 3 bases and J dropped 7; count of bases not matched to a gene: 3. The CDR3 loop spans 14 amino acids. In DNA, the CDR3 is TGTGCCACCAGTGATCACGGACTAGCGGGAGAGCAGTACTTC. It translates to CATSDHGLAGEQYF.

This clonotype has more than one count but fewer than ten. The V and J genes are TRBV29-1 and TRBJ2-5; TRBD2 might be the D (6 bases). CDR3 length: 14 amino acids. Germline assignment: CDR1 SQVTM and CDR2 ANQGSEA. V was trimmed by 5 bases and J by 0 bases, leaving 13 bases between them. The CDR3 DNA sequence: TGCAGCGTTTTTCTAGCGAGATACCAAGAGACCCAGTACTTC. As protein: CSVFLARYQETQYF.

This clonotype turned up a few times. The rearrangement joins TRBV10-2 to TRBJ2-3; D remains ambiguous. This CDR3 region has 13 residues. Per the germline V gene, CDR1 is WSHSY and CDR2 is SAAADI. The V gene lost 0 bases and the J gene lost 4 bases, with 5 bases spanning the gap. CDR3 DNA sequence: TGCGCCAGCAGTGAGTCGAGGCCAGATACGCAGTATTTT. Its translation: CASSESRPDTQYF.

V gene TRBV7-6 combines with J gene TRBJ2-2; a weak D match, TRBD2 (7 bases). Trimming took 0 bases from V and 2 from J, leaving 16 bases between them. Per the germline V gene, CDR1 is SGHVS and CDR2 is FNYEAQ. This CDR3 has 18 residues. This chain's CDR3 is CASSLAVTGGTNTGELFF. CDR3 coding DNA: TGTGCCAGCAGCTTAGCCGTAACGGGGGGCACAAACACCGGGGAGCTGTTTTTT.

This clonotype appeared many times. The chain links TRBV7-2 to TRBJ2-5; no clear D gene. Germline CDR1 SGHTA, CDR2 FQGNSA. The germline V and J ends were trimmed by 5 bases and 2 bases, with 9 bases remaining between them. The CDR3 runs 13 residues. The CDR3 sequence: CASSPRLQETQYF. CDR3 nucleotide sequence: TGTGCCAGCAGCCCCCGACTGCAAGAGACCCAGTACTTC.

J is TRBJ2-1 and V is TRBV11-1, with 11 bases that match TRBD2. Germline V CDR1 and CDR2: SGHAT, FQDESV (reference sequence). The CDR3 is 14 residues long. The J segment lost 7 bases and the V segment lost 6 bases, leaving 5 bases of the junction unmatched. The CDR3 loop reads CASRGLAGTNEQFF. The CDR3 DNA sequence: TGTGCCAGCAGAGGACTAGCGGGCACGAATGAGCAGTTCTTC. Using reference TRBV11-1 and TRBJ2-1 for the parts outside the CDR3, the full variable domain is EAEVAQSPRYKITEKSQAVAFWCDPISGHATLYWYRQILGQGPELLVQFQDESVVDDSQLPKDRFSAERLKGVDSTLKIQPAELGDSAMYLCASRGLAGTNEQFFGPGTRLTVL.

Comment on this clonotype: One junction end does not reproduce the germline sequence, and a read error may be involved. The J gene is TRBJ1-4, the V gene TRBV4-1; D is unresolved. In germline, CDR1 is MGHRA, CDR2 YSYEKL. The CDR3 sequence is 15 residues long. CDR3 nucleotide sequence: TGCGCCAGCAGCCAAGGGGAAGGCGATAATGAAAAGCTGTTTTTT. This codes for CASSQGEGDNEKLFF.